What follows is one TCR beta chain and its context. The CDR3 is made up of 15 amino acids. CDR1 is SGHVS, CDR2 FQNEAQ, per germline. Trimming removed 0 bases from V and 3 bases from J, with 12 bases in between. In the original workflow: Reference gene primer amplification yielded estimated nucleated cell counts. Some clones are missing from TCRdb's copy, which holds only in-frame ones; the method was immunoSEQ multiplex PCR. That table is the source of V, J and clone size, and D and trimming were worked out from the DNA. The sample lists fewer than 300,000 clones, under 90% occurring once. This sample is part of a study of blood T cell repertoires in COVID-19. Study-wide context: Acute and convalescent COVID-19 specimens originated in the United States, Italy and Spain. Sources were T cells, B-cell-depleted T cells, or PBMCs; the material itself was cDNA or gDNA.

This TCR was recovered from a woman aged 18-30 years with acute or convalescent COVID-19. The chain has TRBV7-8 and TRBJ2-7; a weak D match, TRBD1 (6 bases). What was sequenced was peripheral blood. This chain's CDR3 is CASSLAYRERYEQYF. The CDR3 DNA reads TGTGCCAGCAGCTTAGCCTACAGGGAACGCTACGAGCAGTACTTC.